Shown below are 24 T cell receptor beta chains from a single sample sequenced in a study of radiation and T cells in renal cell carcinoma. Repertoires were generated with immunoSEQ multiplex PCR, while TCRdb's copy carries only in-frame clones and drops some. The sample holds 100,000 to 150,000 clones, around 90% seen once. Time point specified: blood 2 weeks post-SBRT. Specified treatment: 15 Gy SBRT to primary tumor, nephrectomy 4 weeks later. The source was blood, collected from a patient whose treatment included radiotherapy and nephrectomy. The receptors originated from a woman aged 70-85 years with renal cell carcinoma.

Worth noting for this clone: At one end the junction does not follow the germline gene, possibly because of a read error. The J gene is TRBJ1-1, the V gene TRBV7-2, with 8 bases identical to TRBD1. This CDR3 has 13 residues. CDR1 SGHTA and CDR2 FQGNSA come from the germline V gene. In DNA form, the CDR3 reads TGTGCCAGCAGTTTAGACAGGGGAACTGAAGCTTTCTTT. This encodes CASSLDRGTEAFF.

For the CDR3, the DNA is TGTGCCAGCAAGGAGTCCAGGGGAGCCACCGGGGAGCTGTTTTTT. The encoded protein is CASKESRGATGELFF. The chain uses TRBV28 and TRBJ2-2, with D maybe TRBD1 (6 bases). Looked up from germline, CDR1 is MDHEN and CDR2 is SYDVKM. V lost 7 bases to trimming and J lost 4 bases, with 16 bases between them. The CDR3 runs 15 residues.

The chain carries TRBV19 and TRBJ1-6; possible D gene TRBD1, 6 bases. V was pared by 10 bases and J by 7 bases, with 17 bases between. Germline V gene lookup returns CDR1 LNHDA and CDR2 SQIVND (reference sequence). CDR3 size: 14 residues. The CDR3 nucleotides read TGTGCCACACAGAAGGGGGGGAACAATTCACCCCTCCACTTT. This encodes CATQKGGNNSPLHF.

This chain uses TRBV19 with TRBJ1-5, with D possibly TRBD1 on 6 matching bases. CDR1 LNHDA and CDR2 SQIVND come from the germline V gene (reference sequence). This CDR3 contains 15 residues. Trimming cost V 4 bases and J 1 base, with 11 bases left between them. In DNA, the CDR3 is TGTGCCAGTAGTAGGGCAGGGGTGAGCAATCAGCCCCAGCATTTT. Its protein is CASSRAGVSNQPQHF. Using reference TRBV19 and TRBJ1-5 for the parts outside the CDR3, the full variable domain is DGGITQSPKYLFRKEGQNVTLSCEQNLNHDAMYWYRQDPGQGLRLIYYSQIVNDFQKGDIAEGYSVSREKKESFPLTVTSAQKNPTAFYLCASSRAGVSNQPQHFGDGTRLSIL.

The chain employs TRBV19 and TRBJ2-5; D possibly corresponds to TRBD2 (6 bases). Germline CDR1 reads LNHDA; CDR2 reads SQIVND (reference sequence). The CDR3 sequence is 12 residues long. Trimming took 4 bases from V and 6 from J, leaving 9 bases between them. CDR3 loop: CASSRGEQTQYF. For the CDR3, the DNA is TGTGCCAGTAGTAGGGGGGAACAGACCCAGTACTTC.

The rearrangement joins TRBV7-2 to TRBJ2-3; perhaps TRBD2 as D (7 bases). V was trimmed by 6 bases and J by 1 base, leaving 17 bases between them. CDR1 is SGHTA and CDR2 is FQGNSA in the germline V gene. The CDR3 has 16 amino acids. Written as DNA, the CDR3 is TGTGCCAGCAGGTTTGGGGGGGCTAGCGGCACAGATACGCAGTATTTT. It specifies CASRFGGASGTDTQYF. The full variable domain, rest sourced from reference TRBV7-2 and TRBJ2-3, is GAGVSQSPSNKVTEKGKDVELRCDPISGHTALYWYRQSLGQGLEFLIYFQGNSAPDKSGLPSDRFSAERTGGSVSTLTIQRTQQEDSAVYLCASRFGGASGTDTQYFGPGTRLTVL.

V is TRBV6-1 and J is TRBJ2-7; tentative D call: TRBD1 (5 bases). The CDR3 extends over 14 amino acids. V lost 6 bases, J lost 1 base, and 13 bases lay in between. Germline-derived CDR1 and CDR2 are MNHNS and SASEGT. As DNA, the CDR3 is TGTGCCAGCAGGGTAGCAGGGAAGTCCTACGAGCAGTACTTC. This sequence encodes CASRVAGKSYEQYF.

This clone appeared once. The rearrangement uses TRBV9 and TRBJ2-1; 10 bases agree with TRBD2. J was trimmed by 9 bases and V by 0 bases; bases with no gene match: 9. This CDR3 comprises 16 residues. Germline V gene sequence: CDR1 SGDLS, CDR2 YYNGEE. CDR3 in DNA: TGTGCCAGCAGCGTAGAAGGCCTAGCGGGGGTCGGTGAGCAGTTCTTC. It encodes CASSVEGLAGVGEQFF.

CDR3 sequence: CASSTPGQGADTQYF. For the CDR3, the DNA is TGTGCCAGTAGTACGCCGGGACAGGGGGCAGATACGCAGTATTTT. This chain links TRBV19 with TRBJ2-3; 11 bases line up with TRBD1. The CDR3 extends over 15 amino acids. Germline V CDR1 and CDR2: LNHDA, SQIVND (reference sequence). The trim removed 4 bases at V and 4 bases at J, leaving 4 bases unmatched.

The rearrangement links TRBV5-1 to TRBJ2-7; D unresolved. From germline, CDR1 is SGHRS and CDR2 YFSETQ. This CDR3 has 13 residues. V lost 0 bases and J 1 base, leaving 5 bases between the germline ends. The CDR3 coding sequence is TGCGCCAGCAGCTTGGGTTGGTCCTACGAGCAGTACTTC. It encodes CASSLGWSYEQYF.

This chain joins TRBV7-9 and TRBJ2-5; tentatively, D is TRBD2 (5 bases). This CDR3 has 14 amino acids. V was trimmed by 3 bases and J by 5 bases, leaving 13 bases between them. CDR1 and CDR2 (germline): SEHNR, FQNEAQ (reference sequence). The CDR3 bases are TGTGCCAGCAGCTTTGGGCGGGTTCTGGAGACCCAGTACTTC. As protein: CASSFGRVLETQYF.

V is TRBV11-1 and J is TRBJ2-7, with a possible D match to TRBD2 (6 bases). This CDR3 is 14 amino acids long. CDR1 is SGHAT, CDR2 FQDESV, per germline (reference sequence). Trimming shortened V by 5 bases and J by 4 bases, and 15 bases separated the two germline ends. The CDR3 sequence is CASSPPGLPYEQYF. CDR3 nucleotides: TGTGCCAGCAGCCCACCGGGACTTCCTTACGAGCAGTACTTC.

As DNA, the CDR3 is TGTGCCAGCTCACCGGGTAATAGCGGGGGACCTGAGTTCTTC. This codes for CASSPGNSGGPEFF. The chain has TRBV18 and TRBJ2-1; 9 bases match TRBD2. The V gene end was trimmed by 3 bases and the J gene end by 14 bases; junction bases not matched to a gene: 11. The CDR3 runs to 14 residues. Germline CDR1 and CDR2: KGHSH and LQKENI. Full variable domain (rest looked up from reference TRBV18 and TRBJ2-1): NAGVMQNPRHLVRRRGQEARLRCSPMKGHSHVYWYRQLPEEGLKFMVYLQKENIIDESGMPKERFSAEFPKEGPSILRIQQVVRGDSAAYFCASSPGNSGGPEFFGPGTRLTVL.

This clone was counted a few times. The CDR3 DNA reads as TGTGCCAGCAGCCAGTTCACCGGGGAGCTGTTTTTT. This translates into CASSQFTGELFF. This chain joins TRBV14 and TRBJ2-2, with D unclear. Trimming removed 3 bases from V and 4 bases from J, with 3 bases in between. The length of the CDR3 is 12 residues. CDR1 and CDR2 from the germline V gene are SGHDN and FVKESK. Drawing the rest from reference TRBV14 and TRBJ2-2, the complete variable domain is EAGVTQFPSHSVIEKGQTVTLRCDPISGHDNLYWYRRVMGKEIKFLLHFVKESKQDESGMPNNRFLAERTGGTYSTLKVQPAELEDSGVYFCASSQFTGELFFGEGSRLTVL.

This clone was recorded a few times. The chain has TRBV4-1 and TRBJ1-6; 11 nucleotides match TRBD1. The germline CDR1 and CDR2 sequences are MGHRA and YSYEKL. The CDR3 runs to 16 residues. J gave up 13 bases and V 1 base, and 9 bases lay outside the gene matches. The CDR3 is CASSQVTGQGVRPLHF. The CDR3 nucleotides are TGCGCCAGCAGCCAAGTGACGGGACAGGGGGTGAGGCCCCTCCACTTT.

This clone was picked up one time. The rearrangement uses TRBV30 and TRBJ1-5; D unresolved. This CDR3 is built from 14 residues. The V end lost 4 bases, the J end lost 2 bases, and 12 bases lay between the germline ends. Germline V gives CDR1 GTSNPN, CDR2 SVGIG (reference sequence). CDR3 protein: CAWTEGVGNQPQHF. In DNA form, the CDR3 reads TGTGCCTGGACCGAGGGCGTGGGCAATCAGCCCCAGCATTTT. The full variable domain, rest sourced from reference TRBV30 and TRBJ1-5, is SQTIHQWPATLVQPVGSPLSLECTVEGTSNPNLYWYRQAAGRGLQLLFYSVGIGQISSEVPQNLSASRPQDRQFILSSKKLLLSDSGFYLCAWTEGVGNQPQHFGDGTRLSIL.

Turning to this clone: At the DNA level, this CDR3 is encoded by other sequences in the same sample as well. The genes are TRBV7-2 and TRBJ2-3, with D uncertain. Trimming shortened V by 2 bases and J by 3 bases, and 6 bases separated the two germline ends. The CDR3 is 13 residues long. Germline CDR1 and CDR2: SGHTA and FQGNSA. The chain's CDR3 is CASSLQGTDTQYF. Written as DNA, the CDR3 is TGTGCCAGCAGCTTACAAGGGACAGATACGCAGTATTTT.

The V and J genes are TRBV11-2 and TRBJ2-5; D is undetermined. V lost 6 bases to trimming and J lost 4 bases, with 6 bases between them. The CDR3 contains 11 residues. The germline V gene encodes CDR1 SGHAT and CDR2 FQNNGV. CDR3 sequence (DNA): TGTGCCAGCAGTCTCATAGAGACCCAGTACTTC. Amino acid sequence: CASSLIETQYF.

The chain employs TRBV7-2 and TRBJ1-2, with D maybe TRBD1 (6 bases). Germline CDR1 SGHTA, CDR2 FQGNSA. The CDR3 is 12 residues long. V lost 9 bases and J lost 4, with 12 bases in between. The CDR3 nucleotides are TGTGCCAGTACCCGGGGGGCCTATGGCTACACCTTC. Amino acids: CASTRGAYGYTF.

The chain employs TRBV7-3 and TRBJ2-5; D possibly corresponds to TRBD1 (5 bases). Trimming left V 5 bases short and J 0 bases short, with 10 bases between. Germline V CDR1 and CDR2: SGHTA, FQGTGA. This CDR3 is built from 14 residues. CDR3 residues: CASSPDSYQETQYF. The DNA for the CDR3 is TGTGCCAGCAGCCCCGACAGTTACCAAGAGACCCAGTACTTC.

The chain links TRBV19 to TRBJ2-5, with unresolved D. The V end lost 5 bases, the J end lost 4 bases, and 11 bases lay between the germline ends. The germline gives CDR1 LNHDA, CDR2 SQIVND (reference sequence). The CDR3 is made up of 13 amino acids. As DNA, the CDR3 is TGTGCCAGTAGTCCCTCCCTCCCAGAGACCCAGTACTTC. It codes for CASSPSLPETQYF.

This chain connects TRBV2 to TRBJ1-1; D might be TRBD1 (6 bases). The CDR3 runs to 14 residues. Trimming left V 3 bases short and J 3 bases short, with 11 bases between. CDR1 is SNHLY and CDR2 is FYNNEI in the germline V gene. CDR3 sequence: CASSESGVYTEAFF. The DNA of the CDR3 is TGTGCCAGCAGTGAGTCAGGGGTGTACACTGAAGCTTTCTTT.

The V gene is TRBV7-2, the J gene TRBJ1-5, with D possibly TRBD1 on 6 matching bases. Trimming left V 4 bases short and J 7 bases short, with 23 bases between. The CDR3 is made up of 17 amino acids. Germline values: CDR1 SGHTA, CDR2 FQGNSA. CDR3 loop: CASSYTSGTNYGQPQHF. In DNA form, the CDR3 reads TGTGCCAGCAGCTATACAAGTGGGACAAATTATGGGCAGCCCCAGCATTTT. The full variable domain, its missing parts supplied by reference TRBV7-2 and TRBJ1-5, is GAGVSQSPSNKVTEKGKDVELRCDPISGHTALYWYRQSLGQGLEFLIYFQGNSAPDKSGLPSDRFSAERTGGSVSTLTIQRTQQEDSAVYLCASSYTSGTNYGQPQHFGDGTRLSIL.

This CDR3 reads CASSLQSLSGYQPQHF. In DNA form, the CDR3 reads TGTGCCAGCAGCCTACAATCGCTGAGCGGTTATCAGCCCCAGCATTTT. The chain couples TRBV7-8 to TRBJ1-5; D gene ambiguous. The CDR3 extends over 16 amino acids. Trimming shortened V by 5 bases and J by 5 bases, and 19 bases separated the two germline ends. Germline lookup yields CDR1 SGHVS and CDR2 FQNEAQ.